These T cell receptor beta chains were read from a single sample in a study of CD8 T cells in Susac syndrome. TCRdb redid the calling of the immunoSEQ multiplex PCR reads with MiXCR, one entry per CDR3 protein. Of some 150,000 distinct CDR3 sequences listed, approximately 94% are singletons. The source material was CD4+ T cells from PBMCs. Every receptor here comes from a human donor with Susac syndrome. The CDR3 runs from the conserved cysteine through the conserved F or W. Each record gives: D gene, clone size, J gene, V gene, CDR3 protein, CDR3 DNA. D genes are given only for firm matches. Only some rows state a clone size, as once, few, many or a class for expanded clones.

TRBD1	NA	TRBJ1-1	TRBV20-1	CSARGIDRVGEAFF	TGCAGTGCTAGAGGCATTGACAGGGTGGGTGAAGCTTTCTTT
NA	NA	TRBJ2-5	TRBV12-3/TRBV12-4	CASTPVRGLKMETQYF	TGTGCCAGCACGCCTGTCCGGGGCCTCAAAATGGAGACCCAGTACTTC
NA	NA	TRBJ1-2	TRBV4-1	CASSQEGQGYGYTF	TGCGCCAGCAGCCAAGAGGGCCAGGGATATGGCTACACCTTC
NA	NA	TRBJ1-3	TRBV2	CASKAGAGNTIYF	TGTGCCAGCAAAGCAGGGGCCGGAAACACCATATATTTT
NA	NA	TRBJ2-7	TRBV4-1	CASSQDRFDWTPRRYEQYF	TGCGCCAGCAGCCAAGATAGATTTGATTGGACACCTCGCAGGTACGAGCAGTACTTC
NA	NA	TRBJ2-3	TRBV9	CASSASGHRFPDTQYF	TGTGCCAGCAGTGCGAGTGGCCATCGGTTTCCAGATACGCAGTATTTT
NA	NA	TRBJ2-5	TRBV10-3	CAISGGPEETQYF	TGTGCCATCAGTGGTGGGCCAGAAGAGACCCAGTACTTC
TRBD2	once	TRBJ2-5	TRBV12-3/TRBV12-4	CASSRGTIQETQYF	TGTGCCAGCAGCCGGGGGACTATCCAAGAGACCCAGTACTTC
TRBD1	few	TRBJ1-2	TRBV18	CASSPDRGNGYTF	TGTGCCAGCTCACCGGACAGGGGTAATGGCTACACCTTC
NA	NA	TRBJ2-7	TRBV11-2	CASSLGVVVYEQYF	TGTGCCAGCAGCTTAGGGGTCGTGGTCTACGAGCAGTACTTC
TRBD2	NA	TRBJ2-1	TRBV6-5	CASSYRGLAVNNEQFF	TGTGCCAGCAGTTACCGGGGACTAGCGGTAAACAATGAGCAGTTCTTC
TRBD1	NA	TRBJ1-5	TRBV24-1	CATSGGQGGRDSNQPQHF	TGTGCCACCAGTGGAGGACAGGGAGGCAGAGATAGCAATCAGCCCCAGCATTTT
NA	NA	TRBJ2-7	TRBV6-6	CASSYSGVAYEQYF	TGTGCCAGCAGTTACTCGGGAGTGGCCTACGAGCAGTACTTC
NA	NA	TRBJ2-1	TRBV30	CAWRGNNEQFF	TGTGCCTGGCGGGGTAACAATGAGCAGTTCTTC
NA	NA	TRBJ2-3	TRBV20-1	CSAITDTQYF	TGCAGTGCTATCACGGATACGCAGTATTTT
NA	NA	TRBJ1-4	TRBV7-8	CASSLRQGQTNEKLFF	TGTGCCAGCAGCTTGAGGCAGGGTCAAACTAATGAAAAACTGTTTTTT
NA	NA	TRBJ1-1	TRBV10-3	CAIREDSMNTEAFF	TGTGCCATCAGGGAAGACAGCATGAACACTGAAGCTTTCTTT
NA	NA	TRBJ2-5	TRBV12-5	CASGLVLDARTETQYF	TGTGCTAGTGGTTTGGTATTAGACGCCCGGACGGAGACCCAGTACTTC
NA	NA	TRBJ1-4	TRBV6-5	CASSTLGLTNEKLFF	TGTGCCAGCAGTACCCTCGGGCTAACTAATGAAAAACTGTTTTTT
TRBD1	NA	TRBJ2-7	TRBV20-1	CSARRPTGGLDEQYF	TGCAGTGCTCGTAGGCCCACAGGGGGCTTGGACGAGCAGTACTTC
NA	NA	TRBJ2-1	TRBV5-4	CASSLDVGSGNEQFF	TGTGCCAGCAGCTTGGATGTGGGGTCGGGCAATGAGCAGTTCTTC
NA	NA	TRBJ2-1	TRBV4-1	CASSPTPSSYNEQFF	TGCGCCAGCAGCCCCACTCCGAGCTCCTACAATGAGCAGTTCTTC
TRBD1	once	TRBJ1-6	TRBV20-1	CSARRPLTGDNSPLHF	TGCAGTGCTAGAAGGCCGTTAACAGGGGATAATTCACCCCTCCACTTT
NA	NA	TRBJ1-5	TRBV27	CASSLRPRNQPQHF	TGTGCCAGCAGTTTGAGACCCCGCAATCAGCCCCAGCATTTT
NA	NA	TRBJ2-2	TRBV15	CATEGGLNTGELFF	TGTGCCACTGAGGGGGGTTTGAACACCGGGGAGCTGTTTTTT
TRBD1	NA	TRBJ1-5	TRBV6-1	CASSAADRGQGNQPQHF	TGTGCCAGCAGCGCCGCTGACAGGGGGCAGGGGAATCAGCCCCAGCATTTT
TRBD1	NA	TRBJ2-3	TRBV29-1	CSGEGQHTDTQYF	TGCAGCGGAGAGGGACAGCACACAGATACGCAGTATTTT
TRBD1	NA	TRBJ2-7	TRBV29-1	CSVEIRQGKYEQYF	TGCAGCGTTGAAATCCGACAGGGGAAATACGAGCAGTACTTC
TRBD2	NA	TRBJ2-7	TRBV20-1	CSASSGNNYEQYF	TGCAGTGCCTCAAGCGGGAACAACTACGAGCAGTACTTC
NA	NA	TRBJ2-6	TRBV29-1	CSVGGLGVGANVLTF	TGCAGCGTTGGGGGATTGGGGGTAGGGGCCAACGTCCTGACTTTC
NA	few	TRBJ2-5	TRBV3-1	CASSQGGTYQETQYF	TGTGCCAGCAGCCAAGGGGGGACGTACCAAGAGACCCAGTACTTC
TRBD2	NA	TRBJ2-5	TRBV3-1	CASSQGAGGQETQYF	TGTGCCAGCAGCCAAGGAGCGGGGGGACAAGAGACCCAGTACTTC
TRBD1	NA	TRBJ1-2	TRBV19	CASSMAGGQAITNYGYTF	TGTGCCAGTAGTATGGCAGGGGGACAGGCCATTACTAACTATGGCTACACCTTC
NA	NA	TRBJ2-3	TRBV20-1	CSAPSVVGASTDTQYF	TGCAGTGCTCCATCAGTGGTGGGGGCTAGCACAGATACGCAGTATTTT
TRBD2	NA	TRBJ2-3	TRBV7-9	CASSILAGANTDTQYF	TGTGCCAGCAGCATACTAGCGGGGGCCAACACAGATACGCAGTATTTT
NA	NA	TRBJ2-2	TRBV20-1	CSASGQGNTGELFF	TGCAGTGCTAGCGGACAAGGGAACACCGGGGAGCTGTTTTTT
NA	NA	TRBJ1-1	TRBV18	CASSPNEGTEAFF	TGTGCCAGCTCACCAAACGAGGGGACTGAAGCTTTCTTT
NA	NA	TRBJ2-1	TRBV18	CASSLDGEQFF	TGTGCCAGCTCCTTGGACGGTGAGCAGTTCTTC